This T cell receptor beta chain was retrieved from a study of blood T cell repertoires in COVID-19. Sequenced by immunoSEQ multiplex PCR; TCRdb stores in-frame clones only, minus some. The sample has 200,000 to 300,000 clones, approximately 86% seen once. The germline gives CDR1 MGHRA, CDR2 YSYEKL. The CDR3 length is 13 residues. The V end lost 0 bases, the J end lost 7 bases, and 7 bases lay between the germline ends. This clone was recorded only once. The chain recombines TRBV4-1 with TRBJ1-5, with D uncertain. The source of this sequence is a man younger than 45 with active or convalescent COVID-19. Sequencing was performed on peripheral blood. The CDR3: CASSQDPTQPQHF. In nucleotides, the CDR3 is TGCGCCAGCAGCCAAGATCCCACACAGCCCCAGCATTTT.